The 16 T cell receptor beta chains listed next were all sequenced from one sample in a study of T cells after yellow fever vaccination (dated by TCRdb to between 2018 and 2021). The library was made by 5' RACE. TCRdb names Illumina HiSeq 2500 as the instrument used. The public reads were run again by TCRdb, first through fastp at Q25 and then through MiXCR, and only productive beta chains were kept. Entries are consolidated by CDR3 protein sequence, retaining the most common genes and DNA. This sample holds 100,000 to 150,000 distinct CDR3 sequences; around 7.2% were observed only once. The ten biggest clones cover roughly 2.5% of the sample. The treatment or condition label, read with the paper, signifies: live attenuated yellow fever vaccine strain. Sequenced here: CD4+ T cells sorted from PBMCs, sampled roughly seven weeks after the first yellow fever vaccination. The origin of the receptors is a man between 18 and 29 years old who received the YFV17D yellow fever vaccine.

This sequence joins TRBV5-1 and TRBJ1-1; D call uncertain. Trimming left V 0 bases short and J 0 bases short, with 12 bases between. There are 16 residues in the CDR3. The V gene's germline CDR1 is SGHRS and CDR2 YFSETQ. This CDR3 is CASSLGGFAMNTEAFF. The CDR3 coding sequence is TGCGCCAGCAGCTTGGGGGGTTTCGCGATGAACACTGAAGCTTTCTTT.

This clonotype was counted many times. The chain carries TRBV2 and TRBJ2-5, with no clear D. Trimming pared 1 base from V and 5 bases from J, leaving 5 bases between. CDR1 SNHLY and CDR2 FYNNEI come from the germline V gene. The CDR3 is 12 amino acids. The DNA for the CDR3 is TGTGCCAGCAGTGAAGTGATGGAGACCCAGTACTTC. Its protein is CASSEVMETQYF.

CDR3 bases: TGTGCCAGCAGTTACTCGATGGACAGGTGGGGGGACACTGAAGCTTTCTTT. It specifies CASSYSMDRWGDTEAFF. The chain recombines TRBV6-2 or TRBV6-3 with TRBJ1-1; 7 bases agree with TRBD1. Germline CDR1 and CDR2: MNHEY and SVGEGT. V was pared by 0 bases and J by 3 bases, with 10 bases of the junction left unmatched. CDR3 length equals 17 residues.

This clonotype showed up many times. This rearrangement joins TRBV4-1 to TRBJ1-3; TRBD1 might be the D (5 bases). With 0 bases removed from V and 0 bases from J, the gap between germline ends came to 9 bases. Germline values: CDR1 MGHRA, CDR2 YSYEKL. The CDR3 is 16 amino acids. CDR3 nucleotide sequence: TGCGCCAGCAGCCAAGATAAGGGACTCTCTGGAAACACCATATATTTT. It is translated as CASSQDKGLSGNTIYF.

Ten or more counts support this clonotype. This chain joins TRBV7-9 and TRBJ2-1, with D possibly matching TRBD2 (6 bases). Germline V gene sequence: CDR1 SEHNR, CDR2 FQNEAQ (reference sequence). The CDR3 loop spans 13 amino acids. Trimming cost V 3 bases and J 9 bases, with 12 bases left between them. The CDR3 sequence is CASSFDFGGEQFF. The CDR3 DNA is TGTGCCAGCAGCTTTGATTTCGGGGGTGAGCAGTTCTTC.

This clonotype was detected ten times or more. The chain has TRBV20-1 and TRBJ2-5; D is unclear. Germline CDR1 and CDR2: DFQATT and SNEGSKA (reference sequence). This CDR3 comprises 12 residues. The V end lost 1 base, the J end lost 4 bases, and 7 bases lay between the germline ends. Written as DNA, the CDR3 is TGCAGTGCTAGAGGGTTGGGAGAGACCCAGTACTTC. It yields the protein CSARGLGETQYF.

This clonotype was recorded at least ten times. The V and J genes are TRBV6-5 and TRBJ2-5; 8 nucleotides agree with TRBD2. Germline loops: CDR1 MNHEY, CDR2 SVGAGI. V dropped 7 bases and J dropped 2; count of bases not matched to a gene: 12. The CDR3 loop spans 16 amino acids. The CDR3 protein is CASTPAGGGRQETQYF. The CDR3, as DNA: TGTGCCAGCACCCCCGCCGGGGGGGGGCGTCAAGAGACCCAGTACTTC.

There are a few counts of this clonotype. J is TRBJ2-7 and V is TRBV15, with 7 bases aligning to TRBD1. V trimming: 5 bases; J trimming: 3 bases; junction bases outside the gene matches: 13. CDR1 LNHNV and CDR2 YYDKDF come from the germline V gene (reference sequence). There are 16 residues in the CDR3. CDR3 coding DNA: TGTGCCACCAGCCAGGGACCGGGACAGACCCACTACGAGCAGTACTTC. Translating gives CATSQGPGQTHYEQYF. The whole variable domain, filled in from reference TRBV15 and TRBJ2-7, reads DAMVIQNPRYQVTQFGKPVTLSCSQTLNHNVMYWYQQKSSQAPKLLFHYYDKDFNNEADTPDNFQSRRPNTSFCFLDIRSPGLGDTAMYLCATSQGPGQTHYEQYFGPGTRLTVT.

This clonotype was seen many times. The V call is TRBV5-1, the J call TRBJ2-1; D gene unclear. Trimming removed 4 bases at V and 6 bases at J, with 11 bases between. Germline lookup yields CDR1 SGHRS and CDR2 YFSETQ. The CDR3 is 13 residues long. The CDR3 nucleotides read TGCGCCAGCAGCCCCCTCCGTGCCAATGAGCAGTTCTTC. It yields the protein CASSPLRANEQFF.

This clonotype was found many times. CDR3 nucleotides: TGCGCCAGCAGCCCTTCAGCGGGGAGGGTCGATGAGCAGTTCTTC. This gives the protein CASSPSAGRVDEQFF. J is TRBJ2-1 and V is TRBV5-1; 7 bases line up with TRBD2. After removal of 4 bases from V and 8 bases from J, the junction contained 12 bases not matched to a gene. Germline CDR1 is SGHRS and CDR2 is YFSETQ. The CDR3 is 15 amino acids.

This clonotype occurred many times. The chain employs TRBV4-3 and TRBJ1-5; the D is unclear. Germline-derived CDR1 and CDR2 are LGHNA and YSLEER. The CDR3 sequence is 14 residues long. The V end was cut by 4 bases, the J end by 6 bases, with 13 bases between. CDR3 in amino acids: CASSRGGVGQPQHF. Written as DNA, the CDR3 is TGCGCCAGCAGCCGCGGTGGGGTCGGTCAGCCCCAGCATTTT.

This clonotype was observed many times. The V gene is TRBV10-3, the J gene TRBJ2-1; perhaps TRBD2 as D (6 bases). The V and J ends lost 2 bases and 10 bases respectively, with 9 bases between them. Germline V CDR1 and CDR2: ENHRY, SYGVKD. CDR3 length: 12 amino acids. CDR3 sequence: CAISEGGREQFF. The DNA for the CDR3 is TGTGCCATCAGTGAGGGGGGGAGGGAGCAGTTCTTC.

This clonotype was found many times. This sequence joins TRBV7-2 and TRBJ2-7; D unresolved. V lost 6 bases, J lost 2 bases, and 5 bases lay in between. Germline V gene sequence: CDR1 SGHTA, CDR2 FQGNSA. There are 11 residues in the CDR3. The CDR3 sequence: CASSSAYEQYF. The CDR3 nucleotides read TGTGCCAGCAGTTCCGCCTACGAGCAGTACTTC.

This clonotype was seen repeatedly, ten times or more. The chain combines TRBV19 with TRBJ1-1; D is ambiguous. V was clipped by 8 bases and J by 4 bases, with 14 bases between them. The CDR3 consists of 13 residues. Germline V gene sequence: CDR1 LNHDA, CDR2 SQIVND (reference sequence). CDR3: CASERAQRTEAFF. The DNA of the CDR3 is TGTGCCAGTGAGAGAGCCCAGCGCACTGAAGCTTTCTTT.

At least ten counts were recorded for this clonotype. The genes are TRBV12-3 or TRBV12-4 and TRBJ2-2; D gene uncertain. This CDR3 is built from 15 residues. The V gene lost 5 bases and the J gene lost 3 bases, with 13 bases spanning the gap. The CDR3 loop is CASSRRALDTGELFF. In DNA, the CDR3 is TGTGCCAGCAGTCGCCGGGCCCTGGACACCGGGGAGCTGTTTTTT.

Concerning this clonotype: A read error is possible here, since a much larger clone lies one base away. The rearrangement links TRBV6-1 to TRBJ2-1; D may be TRBD1 (6 bases). Germline CDR1 MNHNS, CDR2 SASEGT. This CDR3 is 16 amino acids long. The CDR3 spells CVSSEYGTGLGNEQFF. The CDR3 bases are TGTGTCAGCAGTGAATATGGTACAGGGTTGGGTAATGAGCAGTTCTTC.